This T cell receptor beta chain was observed in a study of liver allograft versus peripheral blood T cells. As for the study in general: Repertoires from peripheral blood of liver transplant recipients were compared with those inside their transplanted livers.

Findings of the study overall: Liver allograft T cell receptor repertoires were reported to differ from peripheral blood repertoires.

Comments on this clonotype: What it binds is not known.

Germline CDR1 reads SGHAT; CDR2 reads FQNNGV. V gave up 0 bases and J gave up 3 bases, with 11 bases separating them. The CDR3 loop spans 15 amino acids. Each CDR3 protein gets one entry after TCRdb re-called the reads with MiXCR. The sample consists of around 10,000 distinct CDR3 sequences, 15% to 20% of them appearing once. The rearrangement uses TRBV11-2 and TRBJ1-2; tentative D call: TRBD1 (5 bases). The clonotype was recovered from a human patient who had a liver transplant. A share of the T cells may be of graft donor origin. This CDR3 reads CASSLDQGPYYGYTF. In nucleotides, the CDR3 is TGTGCCAGCAGCTTAGATCAGGGCCCCTACTATGGCTACACCTTC. The whole variable domain, filled in from reference TRBV11-2 and TRBJ1-2, reads EAGVAQSPRYKIIEKRQSVAFWCNPISGHATLYWYQQILGQGPKLLIQFQNNGVVDDSQLPKDRFSAERLKGVDSTLKIQPAKLEDSAVYLCASSLDQGPYYGYTFGSGTRLTVV.